Below, 6 T cell receptor beta chains from the same sample are listed, as sequenced in a study of blood T cell repertoires in COVID-19 (TCRdb year 2020). The library was prepared using the immunoSEQ multiplex PCR assay. Sourced from immuneACCESS, this table was stored by TCRdb with only in-frame sequences that have V and J called. A share of the clones is absent; for the studies checked, an unresolved V gene accounts for under half, and the remainder has no known explanation. In all, the sample holds under 140,000 clones, and about 75% of those were seen once. Of the sample, under 20% falls within the top ten clones. The sample consisted of peripheral blood. Source of these receptors: a woman older than 75 with active or convalescent COVID-19.

The CDR3 DNA reads as TGCGCCAGCAGCGCTTCTAGCGGGAGGTCCTACAATGAGCAGTTCTTC. It is translated as CASSASSGRSYNEQFF. J is TRBJ2-1 and V is TRBV5-1; 11 nucleotides match TRBD2. Germline V CDR1 and CDR2: SGHRS, YFSETQ. Unmatched junction bases numbered 4, after V lost 4 bases and J lost 1 base. The CDR3 contains 16 residues.

The rearrangement uses TRBV5-1 and TRBJ2-7; TRBD1 is a possible D gene (6 bases). Germline V gene lookup returns CDR1 SGHRS and CDR2 YFSETQ. This CDR3 region has 13 residues. V was pared by 4 bases and J by 5 bases, with 13 bases between. The CDR3 DNA sequence: TGCGCCAGCAGCAAACCCCCAGGGGACGAGCAGTACTTC. Its translation: CASSKPPGDEQYF.

The rearrangement links TRBV27 to TRBJ2-3; 9 bases align to TRBD2. V shed 6 bases and J 4 bases; nucleotides not matched to a gene: 8. The CDR3 has 15 residues. Germline V gene sequence: CDR1 MNHEY, CDR2 SMNVEV (reference sequence). In DNA, the CDR3 is TGTGCCAGCAGCGAGGCGGGACTAGCTGCAGATACGCAGTATTTT. Protein sequence: CASSEAGLAADTQYF.

This chain joins TRBV30 and TRBJ2-3; weak D call: TRBD2 (5 bases). The CDR3 runs to 12 residues. The germline gives CDR1 GTSNPN, CDR2 SVGIG (reference sequence). Deletions cut 5 bases from V and 5 bases from J, with 11 bases between. The CDR3 coding sequence is TGTGCCTGGGAGACCCGGGGAGATACGCAGTATTTT. Protein: CAWETRGDTQYF.

The rearrangement links TRBV3-1 (or the pseudogene TRBV3-2) to TRBJ2-1, with TRBD2 matching over 12 bases. Looked up from germline, CDR1 is LGHDT and CDR2 is YNNKEL (reference sequence). The V and J ends lost 6 bases and 0 bases, in that order; junction bases with no gene match: 3. There are 16 residues in the CDR3. CDR3 loop: CASSLTSGSSYNEQFF. The CDR3, as DNA: TGTGCCAGCAGTCTGACTAGCGGGAGCTCCTACAATGAGCAGTTCTTC.

This chain links TRBV28 with TRBJ2-2; no reliable D call. The CDR3 runs to 14 residues. Trimming left V 8 bases short and J 1 base short, with 11 bases between. CDR1 and CDR2 (germline): MDHEN, SYDVKM. Written as DNA, the CDR3 is TGTGCCAGCGCCTATGGCGGGAACACCGGGGAGCTGTTTTTT. Protein: CASAYGGNTGELFF.